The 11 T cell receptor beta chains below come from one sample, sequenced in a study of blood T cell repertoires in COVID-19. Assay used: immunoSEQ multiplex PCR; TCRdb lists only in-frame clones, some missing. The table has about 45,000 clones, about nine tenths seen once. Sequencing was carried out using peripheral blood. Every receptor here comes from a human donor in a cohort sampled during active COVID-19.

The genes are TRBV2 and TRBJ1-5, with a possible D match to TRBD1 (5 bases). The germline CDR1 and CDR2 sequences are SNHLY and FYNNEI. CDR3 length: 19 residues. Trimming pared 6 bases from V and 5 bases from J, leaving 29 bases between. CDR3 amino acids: CASSPNPTTWQGSDQPQHF. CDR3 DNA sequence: TGTGCCAGCAGCCCAAACCCTACCACGTGGCAGGGAAGTGATCAGCCCCAGCATTTT.

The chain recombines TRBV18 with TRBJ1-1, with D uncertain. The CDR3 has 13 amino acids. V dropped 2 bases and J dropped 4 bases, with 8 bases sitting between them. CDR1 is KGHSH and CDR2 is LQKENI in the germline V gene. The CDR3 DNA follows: TGTGCCAGCTCACCATCAGAGGGCACTGAAGCTTTCTTT. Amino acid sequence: CASSPSEGTEAFF.

The CDR3 is CASSALHFSTDTQYF. The CDR3 DNA is TGTGCCAGCTCAGCACTCCACTTTAGCACAGATACGCAGTATTTT. V gene TRBV18 combines with J gene TRBJ2-3; D is ambiguous. The CDR3 loop spans 15 amino acids. CDR1 and CDR2 from the germline V gene are KGHSH and LQKENI. Between the trimmed V and J ends, which lost 5 bases and 0 bases, there was a span of 12 bases.

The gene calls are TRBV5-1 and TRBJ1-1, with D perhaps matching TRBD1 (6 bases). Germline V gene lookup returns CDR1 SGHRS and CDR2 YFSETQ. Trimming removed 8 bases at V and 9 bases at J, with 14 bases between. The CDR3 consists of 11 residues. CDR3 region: CASAADSQAFF. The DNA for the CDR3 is TGCGCCAGTGCCGCGGACAGCCAAGCTTTCTTT.

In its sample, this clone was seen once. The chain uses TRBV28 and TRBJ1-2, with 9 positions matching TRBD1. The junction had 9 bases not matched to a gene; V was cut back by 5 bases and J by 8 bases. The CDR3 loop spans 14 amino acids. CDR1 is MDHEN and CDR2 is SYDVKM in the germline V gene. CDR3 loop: CASSPQGALGGYTF. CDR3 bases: TGTGCCAGCAGTCCACAGGGGGCTCTCGGGGGCTACACCTTC.

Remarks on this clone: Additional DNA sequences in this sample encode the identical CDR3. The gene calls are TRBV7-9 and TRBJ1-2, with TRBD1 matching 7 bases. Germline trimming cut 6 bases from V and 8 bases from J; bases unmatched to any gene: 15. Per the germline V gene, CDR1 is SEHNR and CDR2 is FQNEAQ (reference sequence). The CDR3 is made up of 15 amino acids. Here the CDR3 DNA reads TGTGCCAGCAGAGGCTCCTCCGAGGGGGCAGGAGGCTACACCTTC. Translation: CASRGSSEGAGGYTF.

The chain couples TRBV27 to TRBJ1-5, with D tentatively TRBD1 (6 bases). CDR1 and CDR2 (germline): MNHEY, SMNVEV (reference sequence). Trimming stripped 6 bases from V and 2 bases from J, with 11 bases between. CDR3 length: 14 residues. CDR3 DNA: TGTGCCAGCAGAACTTCAGGGGGCAATCAGCCCCAGCATTTT. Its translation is CASRTSGGNQPQHF.

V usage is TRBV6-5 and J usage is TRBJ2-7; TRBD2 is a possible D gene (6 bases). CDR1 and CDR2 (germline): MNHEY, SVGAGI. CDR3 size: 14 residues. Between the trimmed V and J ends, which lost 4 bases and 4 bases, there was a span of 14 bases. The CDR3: CASSFRGSPYEQYF. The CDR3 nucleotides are TGTGCCAGCAGTTTTCGGGGGAGTCCTTACGAGCAGTACTTC.

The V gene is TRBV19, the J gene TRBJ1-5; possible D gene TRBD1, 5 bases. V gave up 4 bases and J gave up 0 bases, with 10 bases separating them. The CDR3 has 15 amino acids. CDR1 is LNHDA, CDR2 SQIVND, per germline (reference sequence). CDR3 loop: CASSTGHNSNQPQHF. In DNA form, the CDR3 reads TGTGCCAGTAGTACAGGGCATAATAGCAATCAGCCCCAGCATTTT.

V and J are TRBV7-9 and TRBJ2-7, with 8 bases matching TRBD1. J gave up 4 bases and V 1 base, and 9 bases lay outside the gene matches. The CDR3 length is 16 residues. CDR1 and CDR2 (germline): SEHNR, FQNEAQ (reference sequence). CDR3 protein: CASSLGPWQGAYEQYF. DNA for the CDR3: TGTGCCAGCAGCTTAGGTCCGTGGCAGGGGGCTTACGAGCAGTACTTC.

The CDR3 loop is CASSQKGDTEAFF. The CDR3 bases are TGTGCCAGCTCACAGAAAGGGGACACTGAAGCTTTCTTT. V and J are TRBV18 and TRBJ1-1, with D perhaps TRBD1 (5 bases). There are 13 residues in the CDR3. V lost 4 bases, J lost 3 bases, and 9 bases lay in between. Germline CDR1 is KGHSH and CDR2 is LQKENI.